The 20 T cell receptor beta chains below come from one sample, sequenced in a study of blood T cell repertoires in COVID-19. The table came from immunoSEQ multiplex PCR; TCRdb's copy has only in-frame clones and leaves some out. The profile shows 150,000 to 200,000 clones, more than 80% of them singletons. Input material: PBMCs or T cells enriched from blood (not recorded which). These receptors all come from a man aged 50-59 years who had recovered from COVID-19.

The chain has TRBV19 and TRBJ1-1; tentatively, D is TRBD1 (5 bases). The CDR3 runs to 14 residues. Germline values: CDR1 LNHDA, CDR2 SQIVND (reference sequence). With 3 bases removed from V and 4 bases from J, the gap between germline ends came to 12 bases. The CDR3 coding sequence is TGTGCCAGTAGTATGGGGCCCGGACCCACTGAAGCTTTCTTT. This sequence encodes CASSMGPGPTEAFF.

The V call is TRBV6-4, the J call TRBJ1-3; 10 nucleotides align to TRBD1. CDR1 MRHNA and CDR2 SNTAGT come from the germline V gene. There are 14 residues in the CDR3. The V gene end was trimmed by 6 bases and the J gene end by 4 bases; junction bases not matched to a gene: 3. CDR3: CASSGTGVGNTIYF. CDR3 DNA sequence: TGTGCCAGCAGCGGGACAGGGGTCGGAAACACCATATATTTT.

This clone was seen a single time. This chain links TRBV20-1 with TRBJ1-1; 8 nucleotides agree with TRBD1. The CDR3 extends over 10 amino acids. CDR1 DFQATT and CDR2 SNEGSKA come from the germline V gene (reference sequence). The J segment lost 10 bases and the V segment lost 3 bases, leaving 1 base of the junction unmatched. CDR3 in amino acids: CSASGQGAFF. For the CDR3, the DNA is TGCAGTGCTAGCGGACAGGGAGCTTTCTTT.

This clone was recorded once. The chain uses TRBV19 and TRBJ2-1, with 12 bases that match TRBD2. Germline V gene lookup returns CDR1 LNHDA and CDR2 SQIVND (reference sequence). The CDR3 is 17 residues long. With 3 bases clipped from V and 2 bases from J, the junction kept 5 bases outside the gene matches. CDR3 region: CASSMASGGAAYNEQFF. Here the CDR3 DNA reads TGTGCCAGTAGTATGGCTAGCGGGGGGGCCGCCTACAATGAGCAGTTCTTC.

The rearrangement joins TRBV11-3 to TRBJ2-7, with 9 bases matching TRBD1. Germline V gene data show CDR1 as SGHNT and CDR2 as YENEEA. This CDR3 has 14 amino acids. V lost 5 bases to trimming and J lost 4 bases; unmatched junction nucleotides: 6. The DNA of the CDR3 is TGTGCCAGCAGCGGGGACAGGGTGGGGTACGAGCAGTACTTC. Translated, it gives CASSGDRVGYEQYF.

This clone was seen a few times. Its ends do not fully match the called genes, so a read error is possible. DNA for the CDR3: TGTGCTAGCAGCATGGGACTAGCGGGGGGGCGAGAGACCCAGTACTTC. Its protein product is CASSMGLAGGRETQYF. The V call is TRBV7-7, the J call TRBJ2-5; 16 nucleotides agree with TRBD2. Per the germline V gene, CDR1 is SSHAT and CDR2 is FNYEAQ (reference sequence). The length of the CDR3 is 16 residues.

The CDR3 coding sequence is TGCGCCAGCAGCCAAGACGGGCTTAGGAGGGACATTCAGTACTTC. Translating it yields CASSQDGLRRDIQYF. The chain is built from TRBV4-1 and TRBJ2-4; D may be TRBD2 (6 bases). V was cut by 0 bases and J by 8 bases, with 14 bases left in between. The CDR3 has 15 amino acids. CDR1 is MGHRA, CDR2 YSYEKL, per germline.

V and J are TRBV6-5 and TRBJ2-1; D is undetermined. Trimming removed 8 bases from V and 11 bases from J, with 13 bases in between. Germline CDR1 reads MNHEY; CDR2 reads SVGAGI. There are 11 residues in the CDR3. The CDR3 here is CASGYRHKQFF. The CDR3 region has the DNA TGTGCCAGCGGCTATCGACATAAGCAGTTCTTC.

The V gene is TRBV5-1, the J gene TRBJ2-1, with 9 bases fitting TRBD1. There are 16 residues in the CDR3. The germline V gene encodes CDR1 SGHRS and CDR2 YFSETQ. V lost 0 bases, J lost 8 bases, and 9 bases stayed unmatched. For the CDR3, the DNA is TGCGCCAGCAGCTTGGCCGTGGGACAGGGTATGCATGAGCAGTTCTTC. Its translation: CASSLAVGQGMHEQFF.

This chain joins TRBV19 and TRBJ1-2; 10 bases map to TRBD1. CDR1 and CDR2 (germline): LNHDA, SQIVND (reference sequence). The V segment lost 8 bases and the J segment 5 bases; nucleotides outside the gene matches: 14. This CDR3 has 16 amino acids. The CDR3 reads CASGPGQGSLLYGYTF. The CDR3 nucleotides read TGTGCCAGTGGACCGGGACAGGGGAGTCTTTTGTATGGCTACACCTTC.

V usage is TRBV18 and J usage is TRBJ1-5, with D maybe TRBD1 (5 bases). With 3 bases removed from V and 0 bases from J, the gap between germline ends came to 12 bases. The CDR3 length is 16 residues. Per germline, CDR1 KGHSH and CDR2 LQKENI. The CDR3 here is CASSPAGGASNQPQHF. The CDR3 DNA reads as TGTGCCAGCTCACCCGCGGGCGGGGCTAGCAATCAGCCCCAGCATTTT.

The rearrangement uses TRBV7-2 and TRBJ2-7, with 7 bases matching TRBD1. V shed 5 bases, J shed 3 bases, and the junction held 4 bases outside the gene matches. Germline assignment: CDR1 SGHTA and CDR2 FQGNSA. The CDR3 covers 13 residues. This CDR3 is CASSLGQIYEQYF. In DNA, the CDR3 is TGTGCCAGCAGCCTGGGACAGATCTACGAGCAGTACTTC.

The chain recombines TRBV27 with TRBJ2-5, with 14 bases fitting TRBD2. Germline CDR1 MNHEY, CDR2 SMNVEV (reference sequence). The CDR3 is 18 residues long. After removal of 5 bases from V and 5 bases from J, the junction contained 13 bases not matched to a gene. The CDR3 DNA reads TGTGCCAGCAGTGCCGGACTAGCGGGGGGCCATTTCCAGGAGACCCAGTACTTC. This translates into CASSAGLAGGHFQETQYF.

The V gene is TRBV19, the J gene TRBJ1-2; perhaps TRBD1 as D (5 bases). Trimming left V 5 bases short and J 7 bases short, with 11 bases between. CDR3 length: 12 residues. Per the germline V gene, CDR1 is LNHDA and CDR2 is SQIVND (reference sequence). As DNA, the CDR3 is TGTGCCAGTAGTCAGGGTCCTAGTGGCTACACCTTC. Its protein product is CASSQGPSGYTF. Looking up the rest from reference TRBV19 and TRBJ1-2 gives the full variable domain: DGGITQSPKYLFRKEGQNVTLSCEQNLNHDAMYWYRQDPGQGLRLIYYSQIVNDFQKGDIAEGYSVSREKKESFPLTVTSAQKNPTAFYLCASSQGPSGYTFGSGTRLTVV.

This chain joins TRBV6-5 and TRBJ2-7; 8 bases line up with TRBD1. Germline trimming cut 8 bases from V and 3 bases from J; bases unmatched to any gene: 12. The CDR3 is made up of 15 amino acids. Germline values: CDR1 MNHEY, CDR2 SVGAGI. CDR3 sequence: CASSGGKSPNYEQYF. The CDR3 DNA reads TGTGCCAGCTCAGGGGGCAAGTCCCCAAACTACGAGCAGTACTTC.

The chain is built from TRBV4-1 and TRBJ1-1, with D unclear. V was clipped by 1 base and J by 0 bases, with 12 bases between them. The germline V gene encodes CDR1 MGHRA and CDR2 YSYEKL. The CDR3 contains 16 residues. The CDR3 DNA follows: TGCGCCAGCAGCCAAGTCACAGTATCCATGAACACTGAAGCTTTCTTT. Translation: CASSQVTVSMNTEAFF.

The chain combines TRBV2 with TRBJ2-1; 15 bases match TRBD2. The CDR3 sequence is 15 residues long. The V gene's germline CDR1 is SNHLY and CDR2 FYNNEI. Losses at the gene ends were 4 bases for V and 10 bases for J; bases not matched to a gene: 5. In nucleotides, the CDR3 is TGTGCCAGCAGTGGGACTAGCGGGGGGGCTGGGGAGCAGTTCTTC. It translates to CASSGTSGGAGEQFF.

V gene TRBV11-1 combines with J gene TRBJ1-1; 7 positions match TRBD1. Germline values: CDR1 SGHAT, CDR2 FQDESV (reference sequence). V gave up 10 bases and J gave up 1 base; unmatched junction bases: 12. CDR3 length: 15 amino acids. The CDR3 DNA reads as TGTGCCACCGGAAGGGGGCCAGAGGGGAACACTGAAGCTTTCTTT. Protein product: CATGRGPEGNTEAFF.

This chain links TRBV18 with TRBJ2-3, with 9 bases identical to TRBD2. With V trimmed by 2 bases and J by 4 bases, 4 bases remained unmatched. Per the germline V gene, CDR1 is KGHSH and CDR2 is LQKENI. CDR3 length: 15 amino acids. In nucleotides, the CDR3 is TGTGCCAGCTCACCAGCTAGCGGGGTGGCAGATACGCAGTATTTT. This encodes CASSPASGVADTQYF.

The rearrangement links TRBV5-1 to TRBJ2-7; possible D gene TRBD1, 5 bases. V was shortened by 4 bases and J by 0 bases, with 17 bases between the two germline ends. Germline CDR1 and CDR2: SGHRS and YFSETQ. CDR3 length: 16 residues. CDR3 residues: CASSREPGIFSYEQYF. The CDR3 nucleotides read TGCGCCAGCAGCCGAGAGCCAGGGATATTCTCCTACGAGCAGTACTTC. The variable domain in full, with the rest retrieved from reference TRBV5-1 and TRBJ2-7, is KAGVTQTPRYLIKTRGQQVTLSCSPISGHRSVSWYQQTPGQGLQFLFEYFSETQRNKGNFPGRFSGRQFSNSRSEMNVSTLELGDSALYLCASSREPGIFSYEQYFGPGTRLTVT.